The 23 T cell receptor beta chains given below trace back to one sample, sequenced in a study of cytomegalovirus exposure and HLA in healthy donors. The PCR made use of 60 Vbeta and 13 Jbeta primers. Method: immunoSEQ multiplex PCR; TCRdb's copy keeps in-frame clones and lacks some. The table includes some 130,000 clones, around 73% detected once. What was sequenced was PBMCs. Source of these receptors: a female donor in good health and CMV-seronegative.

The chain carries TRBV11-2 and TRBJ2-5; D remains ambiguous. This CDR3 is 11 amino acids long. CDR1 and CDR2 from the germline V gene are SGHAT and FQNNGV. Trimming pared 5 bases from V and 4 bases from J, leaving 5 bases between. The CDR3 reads CASSTGETQYF. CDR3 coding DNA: TGTGCCAGCAGCACCGGAGAGACCCAGTACTTC.

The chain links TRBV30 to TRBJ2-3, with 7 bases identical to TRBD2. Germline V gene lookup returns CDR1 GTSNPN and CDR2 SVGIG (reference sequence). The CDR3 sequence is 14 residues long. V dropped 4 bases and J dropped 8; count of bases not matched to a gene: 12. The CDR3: CAWKASGTSGTQYF. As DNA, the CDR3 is TGTGCCTGGAAAGCTAGCGGTACTTCAGGTACGCAGTATTTT.

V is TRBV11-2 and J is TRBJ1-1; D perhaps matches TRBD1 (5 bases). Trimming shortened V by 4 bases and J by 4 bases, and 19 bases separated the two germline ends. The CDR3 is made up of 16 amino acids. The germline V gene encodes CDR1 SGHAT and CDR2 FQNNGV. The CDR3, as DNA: TGTGCCAGCAGCTCGGGGTGGGGGGAGAGGGGCACTGAAGCTTTCTTT. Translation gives CASSSGWGERGTEAFF.

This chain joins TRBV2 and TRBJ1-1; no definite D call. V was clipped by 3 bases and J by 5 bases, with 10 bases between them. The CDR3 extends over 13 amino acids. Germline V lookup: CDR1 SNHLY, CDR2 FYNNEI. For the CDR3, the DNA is TGTGCCAGCAGTGATGAGGGTTTTACTGAAGCTTTCTTT. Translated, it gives CASSDEGFTEAFF.

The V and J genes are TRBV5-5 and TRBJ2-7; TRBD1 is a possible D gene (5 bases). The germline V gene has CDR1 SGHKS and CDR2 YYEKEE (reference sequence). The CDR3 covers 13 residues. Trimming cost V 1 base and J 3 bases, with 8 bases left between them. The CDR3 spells CASSLLGDYEQYF. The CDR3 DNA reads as TGTGCCAGCAGCTTGCTAGGGGACTACGAGCAGTACTTC.

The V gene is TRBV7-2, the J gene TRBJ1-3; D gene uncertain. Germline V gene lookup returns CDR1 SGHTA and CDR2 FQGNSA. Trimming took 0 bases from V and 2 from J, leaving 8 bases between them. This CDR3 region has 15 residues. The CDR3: CASSLAFTPGNTIYF. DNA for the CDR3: TGTGCCAGCAGCTTAGCGTTTACACCTGGAAACACCATATATTTT.

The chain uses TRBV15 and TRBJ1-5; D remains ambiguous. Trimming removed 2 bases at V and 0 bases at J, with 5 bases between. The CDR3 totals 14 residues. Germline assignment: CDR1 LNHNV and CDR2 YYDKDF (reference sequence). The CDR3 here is CATSRPFSNQPQHF. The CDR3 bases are TGTGCCACCAGCAGACCCTTTAGCAATCAGCCCCAGCATTTT.

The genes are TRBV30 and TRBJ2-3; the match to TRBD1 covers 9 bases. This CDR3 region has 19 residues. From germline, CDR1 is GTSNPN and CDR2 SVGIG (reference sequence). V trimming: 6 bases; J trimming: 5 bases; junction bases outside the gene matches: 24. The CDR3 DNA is TGTGCCTGCAGGATAAAATCGGGACAGGGTCGGGTTCGAGGAGATACGCAGTATTTT. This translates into CACRIKSGQGRVRGDTQYF.

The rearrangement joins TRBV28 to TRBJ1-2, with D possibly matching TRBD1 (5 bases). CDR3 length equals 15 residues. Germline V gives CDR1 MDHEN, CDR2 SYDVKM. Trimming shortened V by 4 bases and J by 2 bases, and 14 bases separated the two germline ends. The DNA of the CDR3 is TGTGCCAGCAGTTCAACGGGGGACCTAAACTATGGCTACACCTTC. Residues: CASSSTGDLNYGYTF.

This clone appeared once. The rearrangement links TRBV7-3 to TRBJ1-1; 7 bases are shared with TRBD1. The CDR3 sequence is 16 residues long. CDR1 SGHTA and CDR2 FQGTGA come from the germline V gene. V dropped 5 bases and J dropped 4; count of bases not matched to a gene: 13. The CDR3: CASSPNRQGIGTEAFF. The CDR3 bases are TGTGCCAGCAGCCCGAATCGACAGGGTATCGGCACTGAAGCTTTCTTT.

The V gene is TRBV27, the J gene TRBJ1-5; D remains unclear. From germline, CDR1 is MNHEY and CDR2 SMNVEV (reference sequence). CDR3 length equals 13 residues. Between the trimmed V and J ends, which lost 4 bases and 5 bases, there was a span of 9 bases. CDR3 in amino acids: CASSWLADQPQHF. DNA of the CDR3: TGTGCCAGCAGTTGGCTAGCTGATCAGCCCCAGCATTTT.

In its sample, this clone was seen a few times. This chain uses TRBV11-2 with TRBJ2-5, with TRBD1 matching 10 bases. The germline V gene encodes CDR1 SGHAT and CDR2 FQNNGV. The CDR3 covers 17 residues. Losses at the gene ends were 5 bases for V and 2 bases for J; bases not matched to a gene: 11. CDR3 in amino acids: CASSLLTGGPLQETQYF. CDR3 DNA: TGTGCCAGCAGCCTTCTGACAGGGGGCCCCCTTCAAGAGACCCAGTACTTC. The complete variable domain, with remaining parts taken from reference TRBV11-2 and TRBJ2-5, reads EAGVAQSPRYKIIEKRQSVAFWCNPISGHATLYWYQQILGQGPKLLIQFQNNGVVDDSQLPKDRFSAERLKGVDSTLKIQPAKLEDSAVYLCASSLLTGGPLQETQYFGPGTRLLVL.

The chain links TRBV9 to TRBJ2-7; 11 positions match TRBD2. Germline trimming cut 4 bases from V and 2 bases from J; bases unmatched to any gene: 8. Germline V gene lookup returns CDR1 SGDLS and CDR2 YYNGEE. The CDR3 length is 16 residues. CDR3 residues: CASSPIGTSGTYEQYF. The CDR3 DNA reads TGTGCCAGCAGCCCGATAGGGACTAGCGGTACCTACGAGCAGTACTTC.

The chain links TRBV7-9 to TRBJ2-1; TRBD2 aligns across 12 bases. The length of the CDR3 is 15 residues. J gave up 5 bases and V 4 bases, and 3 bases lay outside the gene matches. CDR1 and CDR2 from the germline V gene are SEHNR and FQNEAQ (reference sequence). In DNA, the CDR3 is TGTGCCAGCAGCTCTAGCGGGAGGGGCCACAATGAGCAGTTCTTC. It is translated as CASSSSGRGHNEQFF.

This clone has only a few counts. CDR3 in amino acids: CASSRTSGRNDEQFF. As DNA, the CDR3 is TGCGCCAGCAGCCGTACAAGCGGGAGGAACGATGAGCAGTTCTTC. J is TRBJ2-1 and V is TRBV4-3, with 9 nucleotides matching TRBD2. After removal of 4 bases from V and 8 bases from J, the junction contained 9 bases not matched to a gene. CDR1 is LGHNA, CDR2 YSLEER, per germline. The CDR3 spans 15 residues.

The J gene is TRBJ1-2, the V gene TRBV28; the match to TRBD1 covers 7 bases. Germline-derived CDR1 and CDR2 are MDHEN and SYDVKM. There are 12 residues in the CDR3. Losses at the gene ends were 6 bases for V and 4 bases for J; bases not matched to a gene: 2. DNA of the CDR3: TGTGCCAGCAGCCCAGGGGGCTATGGCTACACCTTC. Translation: CASSPGGYGYTF.

CDR3 bases: TGTGCCAGCAGTTTAGGGACAGGGGGCGCAGAGACCCAGTACTTC. Its protein is CASSLGTGGAETQYF. This rearrangement joins TRBV27 to TRBJ2-5; 12 bases match TRBD1. V lost 2 bases, J lost 4 bases, and 2 bases stayed unmatched. CDR1 is MNHEY, CDR2 SMNVEV, per germline (reference sequence). The CDR3 sequence is 15 residues long.

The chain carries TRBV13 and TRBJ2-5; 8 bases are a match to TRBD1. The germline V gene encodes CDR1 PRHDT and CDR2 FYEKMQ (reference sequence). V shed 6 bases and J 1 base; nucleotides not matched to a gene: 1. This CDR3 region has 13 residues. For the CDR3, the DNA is TGTGCCAGCAGAGGACAGGGCCAAGAGACCCAGTACTTC. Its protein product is CASRGQGQETQYF.

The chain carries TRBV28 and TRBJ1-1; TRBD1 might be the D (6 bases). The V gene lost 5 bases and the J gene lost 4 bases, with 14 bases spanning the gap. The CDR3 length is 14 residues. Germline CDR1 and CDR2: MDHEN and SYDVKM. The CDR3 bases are TGTGCCAGCAGTCGACCAGGGACAACCACTGAAGCTTTCTTT. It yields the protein CASSRPGTTTEAFF.

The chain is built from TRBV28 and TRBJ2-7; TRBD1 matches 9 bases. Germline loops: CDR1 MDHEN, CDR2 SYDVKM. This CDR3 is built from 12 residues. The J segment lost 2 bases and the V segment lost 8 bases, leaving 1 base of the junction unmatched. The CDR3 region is CASGQGTYEQYF. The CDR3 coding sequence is TGTGCCAGCGGACAGGGGACCTACGAGCAGTACTTC.

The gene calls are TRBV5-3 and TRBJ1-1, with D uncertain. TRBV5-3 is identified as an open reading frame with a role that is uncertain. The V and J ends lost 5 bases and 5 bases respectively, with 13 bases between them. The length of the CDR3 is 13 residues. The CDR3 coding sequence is TGTGCCAGAAGTAGCGGAGGGAGAACTGAAGCTTTCTTT. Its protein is CARSSGGRTEAFF.

The CDR3 DNA reads as TGTGCCAGCAGCTACATGGACTTCTGGGCTTACAATGAGCAGTTCTTC. Its translation: CASSYMDFWAYNEQFF. The chain combines TRBV5-6 with TRBJ2-1; tentative D call: TRBD2 (5 bases). Germline V gives CDR1 SGHDT, CDR2 YYEEEE. There are 16 residues in the CDR3. Trimming removed 3 bases from V and 4 bases from J, with 17 bases in between. The full variable domain, with the rest looked up from reference TRBV5-6 and TRBJ2-1, is DAGVTQSPTHLIKTRGQQVTLRCSPKSGHDTVSWYQQALGQGPQFIFQYYEEEERQRGNFPDRFSGHQFPNYSSELNVNALLLGDSALYLCASSYMDFWAYNEQFFGPGTRLTVL.

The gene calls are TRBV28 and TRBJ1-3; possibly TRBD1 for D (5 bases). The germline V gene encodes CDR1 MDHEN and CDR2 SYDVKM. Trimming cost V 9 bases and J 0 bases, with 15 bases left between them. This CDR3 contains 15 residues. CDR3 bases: TGTGCCAGTTTTAATTTAGGGGCCTCTGGAAACACCATATATTTT. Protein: CASFNLGASGNTIYF.